This TCR beta chain was profiled in a study of T cells in Graves' hyperthyroidism and ophthalmopathy. Notes on this clonotype: Its antigen is as yet unknown.

Patients showing uncontrolled infection, other autoimmune disease, pregnancy or lactation were ineligible. Together with thyroid ultrasound, orbital computed tomography, serum thyroxine and TRAb, clinical symptoms were used for diagnoses. Researchers amplified the TCR beta CDR3 regions from RNA transcripts. With the HTBI primer set, the TCR CDR3 went through a first round of RT-PCR. TCRdb redid the calling of the multiplex PCR reads with MiXCR, one entry per CDR3 protein. The sample includes hundreds of thousands of distinct CDR3 sequences, 15% to 20% seen only once; the top ten take 47%. General study results and limits: The model identified upcoming ophthalmopathy a median about 6.5 months ahead of onset. Blood also held most thyroid clonotypes expanded beyond 0.001.

This receptor was taken from a man between 35 and 55 years old with Graves' ophthalmopathy. Sequenced sample: blood.

CDR3 sequence (DNA): TGCGCCAGCAGCTTAAGGCCAGCCGGGGGACAGGGCAAAACTGAAGCTTTCTTT. This encodes CASSLRPAGGQGKTEAFF. The chain couples TRBV5-1 to TRBJ1-1; 9 bases agree with TRBD1. The CDR3 spans 18 residues. Germline CDR1 is SGHRS and CDR2 is YFSETQ. V was clipped by 2 bases and J by 5 bases; unmatched bases: 16.